Below are 12 T cell receptor beta chains sequenced from a single sample in a study of CD8 T cells in Susac syndrome. An input of about 0.5 to 1 ug of RNA was subjected to reverse transcription using random hexamers. TCRdb ran MiXCR on the immunoSEQ multiplex PCR reads and lists one entry per CDR3 protein. Of 75,000 or so distinct CDR3 sequences listed, 90% to 95% are singletons. The sequencing sample was made of CD8+ T cells from PBMCs. The source is a human donor with Susac syndrome.

The V gene is TRBV28, the J gene TRBJ2-7; a weak D match, TRBD2 (7 bases). The CDR3 has 15 residues. With 5 bases removed from V and 4 bases from J, the gap between germline ends came to 18 bases. Germline assignment: CDR1 MDHEN and CDR2 SYDVKM. CDR3 sequence reads: CASSPRGTTNYEQYF. CDR3 nucleotides: TGTGCCAGCAGTCCGCGGGGGACAACCAATTACGAGCAGTACTTC.

The chain combines TRBV4-2 with TRBJ1-1; D gene unclear. This CDR3 region has 14 residues. V was pared by 1 base and J by 1 base, with 7 bases between. Germline CDR1 LGHNA, CDR2 YNFKEQ. The CDR3 region has the DNA TGTGCCAGCAGCCAAGTGAGGGAGAACACTGAAGCTTTCTTT. Translated: CASSQVRENTEAFF.

This chain joins TRBV13 and TRBJ2-5; D unclear. From germline, CDR1 is PRHDT and CDR2 FYEKMQ (reference sequence). V was trimmed by 1 base and J by 0 bases, leaving 9 bases between them. The CDR3 has 15 amino acids. CDR3 sequence reads: CASSLVAGYQETQYF. CDR3 DNA sequence: TGTGCCAGCAGCTTAGTAGCCGGGTACCAAGAGACCCAGTACTTC.

V is TRBV5-4 and J is TRBJ2-3; either TRBD1 or TRBD2 may fit D (5 bases each). Germline loops: CDR1 SGHNT, CDR2 YYREEE (reference sequence). The CDR3 spans 12 residues. The V gene lost 4 bases and the J gene lost 5 bases, with 8 bases spanning the gap. Written as DNA, the CDR3 is TGTGCCAGCAGCGGGGGTCGAGATACGCAGTATTTT. Translated: CASSGGRDTQYF.

CDR3 bases: TGTGCCAGCAGCTTAGCGGGGGACAGAGCTAACTATGGCTACACCTTC. It encodes CASSLAGDRANYGYTF. The chain employs TRBV7-9 and TRBJ1-2; 7 bases map to TRBD1. The CDR3 consists of 16 residues. V shed 0 bases and J 0 bases; nucleotides not matched to a gene: 4. Germline V gene data show CDR1 as SEHNR and CDR2 as FQNEAQ (reference sequence). Combining the CDR3 with reference TRBV7-9 and TRBJ1-2 gives the whole variable domain DTGVSQNPRHKITKRGQNVTFRCDPISEHNRLYWYRQTLGQGPEFLTYFQNEAQLEKSRLLSDRFSAERPKGSFSTLEIQRTEQGDSAMYLCASSLAGDRANYGYTFGSGTRLTVV.

The genes are TRBV7-9 and TRBJ2-2; 14 bases map to TRBD2. Germline V gene sequence: CDR1 SEHNR, CDR2 FQNEAQ (reference sequence). The CDR3 has 19 residues. V shed 5 bases, J shed 1 base, and the junction held 9 bases outside the gene matches. The CDR3 DNA is TGTGCCAGCAGCCCGTGGACTAGCGGGAGGAAACTGAACACCGGGGAGCTGTTTTTT. Translating gives CASSPWTSGRKLNTGELFF.

The rearrangement uses TRBV27 and TRBJ1-1, with D uncertain. Germline V gene lookup returns CDR1 MNHEY and CDR2 SMNVEV (reference sequence). This CDR3 has 14 residues. The ends were cut back, 5 bases at V and 0 bases at J, with 10 bases in the middle. The CDR3 is CASSGRAMNTEAFF. For the CDR3, the DNA is TGTGCCAGCAGTGGTAGAGCCATGAACACTGAAGCTTTCTTT.

This clonotype was recorded a few times. The V and J genes are TRBV3-1 and TRBJ2-7; D is perhaps TRBD1 or TRBD2 (5 bases each). The germline V gene has CDR1 LGHDT and CDR2 YNNKEL (reference sequence). V lost 3 bases, J lost 1 base, and 7 bases lay in between. The CDR3 runs to 13 residues. The CDR3 DNA is TGTGCCAGCAGCCAGGGGACGTCCTACGAGCAGTACTTC. Its translation is CASSQGTSYEQYF.

The chain combines TRBV29-1 with TRBJ2-2, with D possibly TRBD2 on 5 matching bases. V was clipped by 6 bases and J by 5 bases, with 7 bases between them. This CDR3 comprises 11 residues. CDR1 and CDR2 (germline): SQVTM, ANQGSEA. CDR3 protein: CSVWRTGELFF. CDR3 bases: TGCAGCGTCTGGAGGACCGGGGAGCTGTTTTTT.

The chain links TRBV3-1 to TRBJ2-5, with a weak D call TRBD2 (5 bases). This CDR3 has 12 amino acids. Per the germline V gene, CDR1 is LGHDT and CDR2 is YNNKEL (reference sequence). Trimming took off 8 bases at V and 3 bases at J, with 10 bases between the two ends. The CDR3 reads CASGPREETQYF. The CDR3 DNA sequence: TGTGCCAGCGGACCGAGGGAAGAGACCCAGTACTTC.

This sequence joins TRBV7-9 and TRBJ2-7; D not resolved. The CDR3 runs to 14 residues. V dropped 2 bases and J dropped 5 bases, with 13 bases sitting between them. From germline, CDR1 is SEHNR and CDR2 FQNEAQ (reference sequence). CDR3 nucleotide sequence: TGTGCCAGCAGCTTACCCCTTCCCAGCAACGAGCAGTACTTC. Translating gives CASSLPLPSNEQYF.

The V gene is TRBV19, the J gene TRBJ2-1; possibly TRBD1 for D (6 bases). Trimming took off 4 bases at V and 6 bases at J, with 10 bases between the two ends. The length of the CDR3 is 13 residues. Germline lookup yields CDR1 LNHDA and CDR2 SQIVND (reference sequence). The CDR3 DNA is TGTGCCAGTAGTAAAGACAGGTTCAATGAGCAGTTCTTC. Translation: CASSKDRFNEQFF.